Below are 15 T cell receptor beta chains sequenced from a single sample in a study of blood T cell repertoires in COVID-19. Measured with immunoSEQ multiplex PCR; TCRdb has only the in-frame clones, and not every one. The table includes about 130,000 clones, 77% detected once. The sequencing sample was made of peripheral blood. These receptors all stem from a man at least 80 years old with acute or convalescent COVID-19.

The chain joins TRBV9 to TRBJ2-5; the match to TRBD1 covers 7 bases. The V and J ends lost 5 bases and 1 base, in that order; junction bases with no gene match: 5. Per the germline V gene, CDR1 is SGDLS and CDR2 is YYNGEE. The CDR3 contains 14 residues. The chain's CDR3 is CASSPQGLQETQYF. The DNA of the CDR3 is TGTGCCAGCAGTCCACAGGGGCTCCAAGAGACCCAGTACTTC. Variable domain in full (rest from reference TRBV9 and TRBJ2-5): DSGVTQTPKHLITATGQRVTLRCSPRSGDLSVYWYQQSLDQGLQFLIQYYNGEERAKGNILERFSAQQFPDLHSELNLSSLELGDSALYFCASSPQGLQETQYFGPGTRLLVL.

This clone turned up a few times. The V and J genes are TRBV7-2 and TRBJ1-2; no clear D. There are 15 residues in the CDR3. Germline lookup yields CDR1 SGHTA and CDR2 FQGNSA. V was trimmed by 1 base and J by 1 base, leaving 10 bases between them. The CDR3 sequence is CASSLVGDVNYGYTF. DNA for the CDR3: TGTGCCAGCAGCTTAGTCGGGGATGTTAACTATGGCTACACCTTC.

The chain is built from TRBV9 and TRBJ1-1; D gene ambiguous. The CDR3 loop spans 14 amino acids. Germline lookup yields CDR1 SGDLS and CDR2 YYNGEE. Deletions cut 2 bases from V and 1 base from J, with 9 bases between. The CDR3 sequence: CASSVRAANTEAFF. CDR3 bases: TGTGCCAGCAGCGTCAGAGCGGCGAACACTGAAGCTTTCTTT.

In its sample, this clone was seen once. The chain uses TRBV24-1 and TRBJ2-5, with 7 bases matching TRBD2. Trimming cost V 2 bases and J 2 bases; bases outside gene matches: 4. Germline CDR1 KGHDR, CDR2 SFDVKD. The length of the CDR3 is 15 residues. CDR3 protein: CATSDSGLTQETQYF. DNA of the CDR3: TGTGCCACCAGTGATTCGGGACTAACTCAAGAGACCCAGTACTTC.

This clone was observed a few times. The rearrangement links TRBV15 to TRBJ2-3; 9 nucleotides match TRBD2. V shed 0 bases, J shed 3 bases, and the junction held 7 bases outside the gene matches. The CDR3 loop spans 17 amino acids. Germline V gene data show CDR1 as LNHNV and CDR2 as YYDKDF (reference sequence). DNA of the CDR3: TGTGCCACCAGCAGAGATCGAAGCGGGGGGTTTACAGATACGCAGTATTTT. It yields the protein CATSRDRSGGFTDTQYF.

The chain joins TRBV6-5 to TRBJ2-7, with 11 nucleotides matching TRBD2. V shed 10 bases, J shed 4 bases, and the junction held 12 bases outside the gene matches. Per germline, CDR1 MNHEY and CDR2 SVGAGI. There are 15 residues in the CDR3. CDR3 coding DNA: TGTGCCACACAGGAGCTAGCGGGGGGAGGGTACGAGCAGTACTTC. Its translation: CATQELAGGGYEQYF.

This clone was seen only a few times. The chain has TRBV5-1 and TRBJ2-7; possible D gene TRBD1, 5 bases. The CDR3 extends over 14 amino acids. Germline values: CDR1 SGHRS, CDR2 YFSETQ. Trimming took off 7 bases at V and 2 bases at J, with 16 bases between the two ends. CDR3 DNA sequence: TGCGCCAGCCGACTGACAGTGACCACCTACGAGCAGTACTTC. The encoded protein is CASRLTVTTYEQYF.

There are a few counts of this clone. The V gene is TRBV2, the J gene TRBJ2-5; TRBD2 aligns across 7 bases. The junction had 8 bases not matched to a gene; V was cut back by 1 base and J by 9 bases. This CDR3 has 14 residues. In germline, CDR1 is SNHLY, CDR2 FYNNEI. The DNA of the CDR3 is TGTGCCAGCAGTGAAGGGACTAGGTCCGGCCCCCAGTACTTC. This gives the protein CASSEGTRSGPQYF.

With respect to this clone: The same CDR3 is also encoded by other DNA sequences in this sample. The chain has TRBV5-4 and TRBJ2-6; D gene ambiguous. The germline V gene encodes CDR1 SGHNT and CDR2 YYREEE (reference sequence). The V end lost 2 bases, the J end lost 0 bases, and 9 bases lay between the germline ends. The CDR3 sequence is 16 residues long. CDR3 sequence: CASSLGGNSGANVLTF. As DNA, the CDR3 is TGTGCCAGCAGCTTAGGCGGTAACTCTGGGGCCAACGTCCTGACTTTC.

This chain joins TRBV7-2 and TRBJ2-1; TRBD2 might be the D (6 bases). V lost 1 base and J lost 6, with 7 bases in between. The CDR3 is 13 residues long. Per the germline V gene, CDR1 is SGHTA and CDR2 is FQGNSA. The CDR3 is CASSLGLVNEQFF. CDR3 nucleotide sequence: TGTGCCAGCAGCTTAGGACTAGTCAATGAGCAGTTCTTC.

The V and J genes are TRBV4-2 and TRBJ2-3; 7 nucleotides match TRBD2. The germline gives CDR1 LGHNA, CDR2 YNFKEQ. Trimming cost V 0 bases and J 1 base; bases outside gene matches: 7. The CDR3 spans 17 residues. Here the CDR3 reads CASSQDSPSGGTDTQYF. Here the CDR3 DNA reads TGTGCCAGCAGCCAAGATTCCCCTAGCGGAGGCACAGATACGCAGTATTTT.

There are a few counts of this clone. This rearrangement joins TRBV18 to TRBJ2-2; TRBD1 agrees at 9 bases. Germline values: CDR1 KGHSH, CDR2 LQKENI. The junction had 8 bases not matched to a gene; V was cut back by 3 bases and J by 3 bases. This CDR3 is 17 amino acids long. CDR3 DNA: TGTGCCAGCTCACCCCCGGTGGGGACAGGGCACACCGGGGAGCTGTTTTTT. Translated: CASSPPVGTGHTGELFF.

The table lists this clone with a few counts. The chain has TRBV19 and TRBJ2-7; unclear D gene. Germline V gene sequence: CDR1 LNHDA, CDR2 SQIVND (reference sequence). The CDR3 length is 13 residues. Trimming stripped 3 bases from V and 3 bases from J, with 9 bases between. The CDR3 region has the DNA TGTGCCAGTAGTATTCGTCCAGGCTACGAGCAGTACTTC. Translation: CASSIRPGYEQYF.

The chain is built from TRBV5-6 and TRBJ2-7; TRBD2 agrees at 9 bases. Germline values: CDR1 SGHDT, CDR2 YYEEEE. V lost 4 bases to trimming and J lost 5 bases; unmatched junction nucleotides: 10. This CDR3 is 15 amino acids long. CDR3 sequence reads: CASSPWGLASHEQYF. The DNA of the CDR3 is TGTGCCAGCAGCCCCTGGGGACTAGCTTCCCACGAGCAGTACTTC.

CDR3 sequence reads: CASSQGQGAGNEQFF. The CDR3 DNA follows: TGCGCCAGCAGCCAGGGACAGGGGGCAGGGAATGAGCAGTTCTTC. The chain is built from TRBV5-1 and TRBJ2-1, with 12 bases lining up with TRBD1. Trimming took 4 bases from V and 7 from J; bases not matched to a gene: 6. Germline-derived CDR1 and CDR2 are SGHRS and YFSETQ. This CDR3 contains 15 residues.